The sequence of this TCR beta chain was determined in a study of shared clonotypes between healthy human individuals. Extraction of genomic DNA in unsorted samples used about 81 million PBMCs. Germline V gene data show CDR1 as SGHAT and CDR2 as FQNNGV. Trimming pared 5 bases from V and 2 bases from J, leaving 13 bases between. This CDR3 contains 15 residues. Methods used by the authors: Filtering was not the same, since immunoSEQ gave junction-only sequences without quality scores. The protocol was immunoSEQ multiplex PCR, while the TCRdb copy is restricted to in-frame clones and leaves out a portion. The V and J calls and clone size come from that table; D and trimming were worked out from the DNA. The data contain about 470,000 clones, more than 75% of them seen just once; the ten biggest clones take up roughly an eighth. Findings and limits, study-wide: Apart from blood, nothing was sampled; tissue repertoires likely differ.

With respect to this clone: Its antigen is not identified.

The gene calls are TRBV11-2 and TRBJ2-4; D unresolved. The TCR sequence derives from a woman aged 40 to 55 in good health. Some clones in this sample may be carry-over from other donors' samples. The sample was PBMCs. The CDR3 region has the DNA TGTGCCAGCAGCCCCCTGAAAAATTCCAAAAACATTCAGTACTTC. Protein product: CASSPLKNSKNIQYF.